Detailed here is one T cell receptor (beta chain). Produced via immunoSEQ multiplex PCR; TCRdb's table is partial and in-frame only. Here the sample spans approximately 67,000 clones, about 80% being singletons. These data come from a study of T cell responses to AZD1222 COVID-19 vaccine. The CDR3 runs to 15 residues. Germline V gene sequence: CDR1 LGHNA, CDR2 YNFKEQ. The J segment lost 3 bases and the V segment lost 3 bases, leaving 4 bases of the junction unmatched. V usage is TRBV4-2 and J usage is TRBJ2-2; TRBD2 aligns across 7 bases. Specimen: peripheral blood, collected 28 days after the second AZD1222 dose. This TCR came from an adult who received the AZD1222 COVID-19 vaccine. CDR3 in amino acids: CASSQVGGYTGELFF. DNA for the CDR3: TGTGCCAGCAGCCAGGTGGGGGGGTACACCGGGGAGCTGTTTTTT.